This T cell receptor beta chain was found in a study of blood T cell repertoires in COVID-19. The wider study: The origin of the acute and convalescent COVID-19 samples was the United States, Italy and Spain.

Assay: immunoSEQ multiplex PCR; the TCRdb copy retains only in-frame clones and omits some. The table includes approximately 260,000 clones, roughly nine tenths detected once. The cohort comprised adults aged 18 to 89 years residing in about two dozen US areas. The sequenced sample consisted of PBMCs or T cells enriched from blood (not recorded which). This receptor was taken from a woman aged 55 to 70 who had recovered from COVID-19.

The CDR3 sequence: CASVLQGRNEQFF. The CDR3 DNA follows: TGCGCCAGCGTCCTACAGGGACGGAATGAGCAGTTCTTC. The chain combines TRBV5-1 with TRBJ2-1, with D perhaps TRBD1 (6 bases). Germline V gives CDR1 SGHRS, CDR2 YFSETQ. The CDR3 length is 13 residues. The V and J ends lost 7 bases and 7 bases respectively, with 15 bases between them.